A selection of T cell receptor beta chains follows, all from one sample in a study of T cell responses to AZD1222 COVID-19 vaccine. Profiling relied on immunoSEQ multiplex PCR, and the TCRdb table lists in-frame clones only, not all of them. Of approximately 150,000 clones detected, 85% to 95% appear once; the ten largest clones hold roughly 0.9%. Material: peripheral blood, obtained on day 0 of AZD1222 vaccination. These receptors originate from an adult in good health. The CDR3 runs from the conserved cysteine through the conserved F or W. Size values are once, few and many counts, or a class for expanded clones, and some rows have none.

clone_size	v_call	cdr3_aa
.	TRBV7-9	CASSRSPGETQYF
.	TRBV2	CASSWDRDTTGLFF
.	TRBV3-1/TRBV3-2	CASSQMVLQPQHF
.	TRBV7-6	CASSPLSGVKYNEQFF
.	TRBV12-3/TRBV12-4	CASSPRSFEKLFF
.	TRBV15	CATSRAYQETQYF
.	TRBV24-1	CASEGRWILYEQYF
.	TRBV2	CAIAPGTDTYEQYF
.	TRBV4-1	CASSRTHQGAGQPQHF
.	TRBV3-1/TRBV3-2	CASSPGLAGVLYEQYF
.	TRBV5-5	CASFGRGAGELFF
.	TRBV5-4	CASSLDIGSNQPQHF
once	TRBV18	CASSPGTGGGYEQYF
once	TRBV6-4	CASSRVFGTEAFF
.	TRBV20-1	CSARLNTEAFF
.	TRBV6-5	CASSFTGDSEKLFF
.	TRBV9	CASSVEGLSNYGYTF
.	TRBV7-9	CASSLNWDYGYTF
.	TRBV7-2	CASSSIQGGLLSSGNTIYF
.	TRBV10-1	CASSVTGTESTNEKLFF
.	TRBV4-1	CASSPGQTGDGYTF
.	TRBV11-3	CASSSGAELAEQFF
.	TRBV10-3	CAISDSEPRTGELFF
once	TRBV15	CATSRVSGGTDTQYF
.	TRBV29-1	CSVGWTASGNTIYF
.	TRBV27	CASSSPFPRDNNTEAFF
.	TRBV7-8	CASKRQVTTEAFF
.	TRBV4-1	CASSNSGGSYEQYF
.	TRBV19	CASSIDSSNQPQHF
.	TRBV3-1/TRBV3-2	CASSQEDGGANTEAFF
.	TRBV6-5	CASSYSSGGTEAFF
.	TRBV19	CASTGGLRAGYTF
.	TRBV2	CASRQGGLGYTF
.	TRBV18	CASSPFARWAGGAETQYF
.	TRBV11-2	CASSFSRRGSGELFF
.	TRBV7-8	CASSLTAYEQYF
.	TRBV24-1	CATSDRQGQETQYF
.	TRBV9	CASSVAATTNTEAFF
.	TRBV6-5	CASSYLQGLAEAFF
.	TRBV28	CASRGQSMNTGELFF
.	TRBV3-1/TRBV3-2	CASSQVVGLVMETQYF
.	TRBV7-2	CASSLARRGRETQYF
.	TRBV3-1/TRBV3-2	CASSQMGTGGNQPQHF
.	TRBV7-8	CASSRGLAGGVADTQYF
.	TRBV7-9	CASSSWDRGRGEQYF
once	TRBV14	CASSHWRNSGANVLTF
.	TRBV5-1	CASSLGASGGTDTQYF
.	TRBV30	CARGLSSSGNTIYF
few	TRBV30	CAWSVRTLNQPQHF
.	TRBV15	CATSRSVEGLLYEQYF
.	TRBV10-3	CAIRKNSRTREDYGYTF
.	TRBV5-1	CASTQTGGVTGELFF
.	TRBV19	CASSTAAWPQHF
.	TRBV2	CASILAATYNSPLHF